This T cell receptor (beta chain) was found in a study of T-cell reconstitution after alpha-beta-depleted transplantation in children. This clonotype occurred a few times. Preparation of the TCRbeta library used unique molecular identifiers. TCRdb independently ran MiXCR on the PCR reads; one entry per CDR3 protein. Of about 500,000 distinct CDR3 sequences listed, about 33% are singletons. The CDR3 consists of 18 residues. Germline assignment: CDR1 LGHNA and CDR2 YSLEER. The V gene end was trimmed by 3 bases and the J gene end by 2 bases; junction bases not matched to a gene: 5. The sequencing used PBMCs from the stem cell graft donor, collected from the stem cell graft. The receptor comes from a human donor who donated a stem cell graft to a child with aplastic anemia. This sequence joins TRBV4-3 and TRBJ2-1; 15 positions match TRBD2. The CDR3 DNA is TGCGCCAGCAGCCAGGGACTAGCGGGAGGAACCGCCTACAATGAGCAGTTCTTC. Translating it yields CASSQGLAGGTAYNEQFF.